Sequencing of this TCR beta chain was carried out in a study of vaccination and CD4 T cells after COVID-19. Deletions cut 4 bases from V and 2 bases from J, with 12 bases between. Germline V gene lookup returns CDR1 MNHEY and CDR2 SVGEGT. CDR3 length: 14 amino acids. Treatment defined: roughly ten-day PBMC culture with coronavirus spike peptide pools or control peptides (ViraFEST assay). Collection of the unexposed donor's CD4+ T cells took place before the COVID-19 pandemic (2011-2018). ViraFEST enlarged antigen-specific T cell populations with peptide pools and afterwards sequenced TCRs. A word on this clonotype: Its specificity is unknown.

Oncomine TCR Beta short-read sequencing was applied to DNA from cultured CD4+ T cells. Genomic DNA was extracted from cultured CD4+ T cells. Using its own MiXCR run on the PCR reads, TCRdb lists one record per CDR3 protein. This sample has thousands of distinct CDR3 sequences; around 30% occur once, and the top ten carry over 30%. The rearrangement joins TRBV6-2 or TRBV6-3 to TRBJ2-7; tentatively, D is TRBD1 or TRBD2 (5 bases each). The specimen was CD4+ T cells from blood, cultured in vitro. The receptor's source is a human donor in good health. The CDR3 sequence: CASSSFPGPYEQYF. DNA for the CDR3: TGTGCCAGCAGTTCTTTCCCGGGGCCCTACGAGCAGTACTTC.